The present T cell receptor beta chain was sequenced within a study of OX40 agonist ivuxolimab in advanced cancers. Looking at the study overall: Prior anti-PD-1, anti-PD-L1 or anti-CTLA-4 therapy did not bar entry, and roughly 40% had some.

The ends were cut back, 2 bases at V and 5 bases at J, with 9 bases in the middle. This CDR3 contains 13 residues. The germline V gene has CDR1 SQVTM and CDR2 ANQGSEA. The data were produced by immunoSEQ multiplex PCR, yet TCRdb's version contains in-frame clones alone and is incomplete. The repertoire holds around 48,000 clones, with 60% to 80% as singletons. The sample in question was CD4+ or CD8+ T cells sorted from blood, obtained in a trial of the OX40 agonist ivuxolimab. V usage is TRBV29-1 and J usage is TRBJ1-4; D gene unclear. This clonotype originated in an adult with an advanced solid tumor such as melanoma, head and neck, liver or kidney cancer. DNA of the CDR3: TGCAGCGTTGAACGGTATCAAAATGAAAAACTGTTTTTT. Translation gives CSVERYQNEKLFF.